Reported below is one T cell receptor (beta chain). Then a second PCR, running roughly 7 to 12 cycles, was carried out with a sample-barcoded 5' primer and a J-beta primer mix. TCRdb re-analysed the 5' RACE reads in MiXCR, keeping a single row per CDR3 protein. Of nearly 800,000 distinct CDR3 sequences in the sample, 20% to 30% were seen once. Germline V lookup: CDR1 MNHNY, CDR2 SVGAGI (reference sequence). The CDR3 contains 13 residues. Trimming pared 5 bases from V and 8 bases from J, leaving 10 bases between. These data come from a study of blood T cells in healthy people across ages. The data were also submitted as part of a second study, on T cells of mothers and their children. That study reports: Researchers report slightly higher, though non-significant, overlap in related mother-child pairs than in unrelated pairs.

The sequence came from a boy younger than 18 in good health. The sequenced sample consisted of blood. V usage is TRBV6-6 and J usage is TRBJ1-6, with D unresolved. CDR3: CASSREFDSPLHF. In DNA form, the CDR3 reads TGTGCCAGCAGTAGGGAGTTCGATTCACCCCTCCACTTT.